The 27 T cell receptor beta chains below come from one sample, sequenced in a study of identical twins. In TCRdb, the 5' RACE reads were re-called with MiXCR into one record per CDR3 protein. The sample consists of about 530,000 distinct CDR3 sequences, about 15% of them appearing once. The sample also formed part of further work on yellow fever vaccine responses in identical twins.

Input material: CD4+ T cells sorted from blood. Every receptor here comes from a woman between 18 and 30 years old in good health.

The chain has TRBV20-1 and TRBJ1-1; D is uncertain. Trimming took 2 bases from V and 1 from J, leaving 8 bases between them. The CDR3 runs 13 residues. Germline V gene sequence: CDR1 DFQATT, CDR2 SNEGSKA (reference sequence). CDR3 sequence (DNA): TGCAGTGCTAGACTGCATACGAACACTGAAGCTTTCTTT. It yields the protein CSARLHTNTEAFF.

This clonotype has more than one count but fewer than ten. The CDR3 DNA sequence: TGTGCCAGCAGCCACTCCTACGGCGTTGAAAAACTGTTTTTT. Protein sequence: CASSHSYGVEKLFF. The V call is TRBV12-3 or TRBV12-4, the J call TRBJ1-4; D is unresolved. CDR3 size: 14 residues. V lost 6 bases and J lost 7, with 15 bases in between.

CDR3 in DNA: TGCGCCAGCAGCCAAGTCCAAGGGGCGTTGGTCTACGAGCAGTACTTC. This codes for CASSQVQGALVYEQYF. J is TRBJ2-7 and V is TRBV4-1, with D maybe TRBD1 (5 bases). Germline V gene data show CDR1 as MGHRA and CDR2 as YSYEKL. Trimming left V 1 base short and J 3 bases short, with 16 bases between. CDR3 length: 16 amino acids.

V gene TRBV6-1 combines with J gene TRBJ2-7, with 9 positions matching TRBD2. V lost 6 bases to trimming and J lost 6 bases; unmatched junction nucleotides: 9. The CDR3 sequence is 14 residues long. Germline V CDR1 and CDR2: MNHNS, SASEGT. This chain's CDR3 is CASSEAGLAGEQYF. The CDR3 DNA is TGTGCCAGCAGCGAGGCGGGACTAGCAGGCGAGCAGTACTTC.

The CDR3 here is CSARPTGAGATTGELFF. The CDR3 DNA follows: TGCAGTGCTAGGCCCACGGGGGCAGGGGCCACCACCGGGGAGCTGTTTTTT. The chain uses TRBV20-1 and TRBJ2-2; D tentatively reads TRBD1 or TRBD2 (6 bases each). V was cut by 3 bases and J by 4 bases, with 21 bases left in between. This CDR3 contains 17 residues. From germline, CDR1 is DFQATT and CDR2 SNEGSKA (reference sequence).

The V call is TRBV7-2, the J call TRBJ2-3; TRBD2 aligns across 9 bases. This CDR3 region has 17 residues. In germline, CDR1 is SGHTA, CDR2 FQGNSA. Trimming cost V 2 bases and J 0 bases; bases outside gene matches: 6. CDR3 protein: CASSLSRGGISTDTQYF. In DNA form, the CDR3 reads TGTGCCAGCAGCTTATCGCGGGGGGGGATAAGCACAGATACGCAGTATTTT.

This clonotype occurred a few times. The CDR3 loop reads CASSLGTGQSYEQYF. Written as DNA, the CDR3 is TGCGCCAGCAGCTTGGGTACGGGACAGTCCTACGAGCAGTACTTC. The chain recombines TRBV5-1 with TRBJ2-7; 7 bases are a match to TRBD1. This CDR3 region has 15 residues. V lost 0 bases and J lost 1; bases outside the gene matches: 4. Germline assignment: CDR1 SGHRS and CDR2 YFSETQ.

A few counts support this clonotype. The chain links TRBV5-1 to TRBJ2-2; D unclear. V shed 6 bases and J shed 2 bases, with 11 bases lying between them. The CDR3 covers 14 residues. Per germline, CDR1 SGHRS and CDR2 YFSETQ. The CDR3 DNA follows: TGCGCCAGCACAACGGCTTCAAACACCGGGGAGCTGTTTTTT. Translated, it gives CASTTASNTGELFF.

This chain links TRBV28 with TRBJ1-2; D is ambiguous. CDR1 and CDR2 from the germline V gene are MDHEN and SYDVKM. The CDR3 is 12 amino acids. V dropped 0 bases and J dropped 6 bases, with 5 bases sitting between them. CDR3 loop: CASSLWGNGYTF. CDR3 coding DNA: TGTGCCAGCAGTTTATGGGGGAATGGCTACACCTTC.

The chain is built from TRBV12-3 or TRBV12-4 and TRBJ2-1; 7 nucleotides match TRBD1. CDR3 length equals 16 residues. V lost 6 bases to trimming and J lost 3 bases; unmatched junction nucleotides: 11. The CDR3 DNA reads TGTGCCAGCAGACGAGAAACAGGGGCTAACTACAATGAGCAGTTCTTC. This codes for CASRRETGANYNEQFF.

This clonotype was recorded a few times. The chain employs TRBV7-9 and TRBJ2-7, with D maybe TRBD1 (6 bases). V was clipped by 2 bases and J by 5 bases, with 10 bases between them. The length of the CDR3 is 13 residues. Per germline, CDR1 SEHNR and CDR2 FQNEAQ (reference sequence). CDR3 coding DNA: TGTGCCAGCAGCTTACAGGGGCGGAACGAGCAGTACGTC. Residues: CASSLQGRNEQYV.

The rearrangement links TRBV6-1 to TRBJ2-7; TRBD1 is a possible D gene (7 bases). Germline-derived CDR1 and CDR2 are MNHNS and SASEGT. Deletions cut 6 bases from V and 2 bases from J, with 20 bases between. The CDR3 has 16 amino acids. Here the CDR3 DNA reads TGTGCCAGCAGCCTCCTAGGAGGGGGCCGGGCCTACGAGCAGTACTTC. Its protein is CASSLLGGGRAYEQYF.

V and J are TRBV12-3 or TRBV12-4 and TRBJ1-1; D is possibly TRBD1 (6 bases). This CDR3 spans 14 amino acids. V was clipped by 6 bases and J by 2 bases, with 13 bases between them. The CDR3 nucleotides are TGTGCCAGCAGGGACCCCAGGGGTAACACTGAAGCTTTCTTT. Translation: CASRDPRGNTEAFF.

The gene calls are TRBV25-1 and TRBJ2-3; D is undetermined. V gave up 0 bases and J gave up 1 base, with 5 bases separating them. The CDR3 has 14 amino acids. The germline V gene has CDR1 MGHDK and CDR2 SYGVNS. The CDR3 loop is CASSEYEGTDTQYF. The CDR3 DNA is TGTGCCAGCAGTGAATATGAAGGCACAGATACGCAGTATTTT.

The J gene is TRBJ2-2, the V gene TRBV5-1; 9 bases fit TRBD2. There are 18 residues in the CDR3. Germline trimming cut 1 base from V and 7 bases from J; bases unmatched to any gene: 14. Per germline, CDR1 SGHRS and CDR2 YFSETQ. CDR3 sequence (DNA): TGCGCCAGCAGCTTGTCACCTTCAGCGGGAGGTATCAGCGGGGAGCTGTTTTTT. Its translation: CASSLSPSAGGISGELFF.

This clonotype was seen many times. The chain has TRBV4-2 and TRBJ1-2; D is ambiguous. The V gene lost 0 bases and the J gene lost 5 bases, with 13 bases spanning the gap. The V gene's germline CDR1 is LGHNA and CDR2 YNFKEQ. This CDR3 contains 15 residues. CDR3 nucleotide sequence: TGTGCCAGCAGCCAAGATCGGACGGGAGGTTATGGCTACACCTTC. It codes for CASSQDRTGGYGYTF.

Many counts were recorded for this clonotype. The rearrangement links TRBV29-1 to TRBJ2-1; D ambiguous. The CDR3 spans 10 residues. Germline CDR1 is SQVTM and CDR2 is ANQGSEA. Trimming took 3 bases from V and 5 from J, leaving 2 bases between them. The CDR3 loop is CSVENNEQFF. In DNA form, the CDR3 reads TGCAGCGTTGAGAACAATGAGCAGTTCTTC.

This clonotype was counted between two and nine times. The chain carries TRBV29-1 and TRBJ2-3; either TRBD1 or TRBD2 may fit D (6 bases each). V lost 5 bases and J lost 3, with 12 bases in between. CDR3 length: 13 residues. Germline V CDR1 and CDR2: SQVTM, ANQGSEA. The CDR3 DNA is TGCAGCGTTTATGGGGGGCTGACAGATACGCAGTATTTT. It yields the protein CSVYGGLTDTQYF.

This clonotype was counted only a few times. The DNA for the CDR3 is TGCGCCAGCAGCCAAGATCGGCCAGGGGTAAGCGAGCAGTACTTC. Translation gives CASSQDRPGVSEQYF. This sequence joins TRBV4-1 and TRBJ2-7; the D gene is possibly TRBD1 (6 bases). Trimming took off 0 bases at V and 6 bases at J, with 15 bases between the two ends. The germline gives CDR1 MGHRA, CDR2 YSYEKL. The CDR3 is made up of 15 amino acids.

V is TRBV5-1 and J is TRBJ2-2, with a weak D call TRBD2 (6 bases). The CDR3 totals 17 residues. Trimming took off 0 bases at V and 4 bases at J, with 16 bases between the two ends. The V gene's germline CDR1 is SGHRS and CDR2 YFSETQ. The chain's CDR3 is CASSLAVGGFSTGELFF. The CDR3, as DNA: TGCGCCAGCAGCTTGGCCGTAGGAGGGTTTAGCACCGGGGAGCTGTTTTTT.

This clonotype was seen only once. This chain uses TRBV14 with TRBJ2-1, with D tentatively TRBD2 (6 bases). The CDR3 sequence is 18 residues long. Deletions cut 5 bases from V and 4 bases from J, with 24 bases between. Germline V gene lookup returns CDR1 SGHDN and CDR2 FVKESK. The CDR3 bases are TGTGCCAGCAGCTTAGAGGGCGGTGTAGCGGCATTGTACAATGAGCAGTTCTTC. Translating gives CASSLEGGVAALYNEQFF.

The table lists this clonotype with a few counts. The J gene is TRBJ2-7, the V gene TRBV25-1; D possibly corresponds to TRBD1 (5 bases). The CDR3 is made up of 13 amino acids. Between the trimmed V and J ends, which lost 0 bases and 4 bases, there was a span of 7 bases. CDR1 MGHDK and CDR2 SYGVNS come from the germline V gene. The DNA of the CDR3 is TGTGCCAGCAGTGAATATCAGGGATACGAGCAGTACTTC. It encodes CASSEYQGYEQYF.

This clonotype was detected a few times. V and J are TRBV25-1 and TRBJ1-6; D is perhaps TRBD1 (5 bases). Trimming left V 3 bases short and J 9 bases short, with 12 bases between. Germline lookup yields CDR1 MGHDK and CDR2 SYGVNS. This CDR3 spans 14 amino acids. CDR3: CASSDRQGRSPLHF. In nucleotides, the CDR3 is TGTGCCAGCAGTGATCGCCAGGGACGTTCACCCCTCCACTTT.

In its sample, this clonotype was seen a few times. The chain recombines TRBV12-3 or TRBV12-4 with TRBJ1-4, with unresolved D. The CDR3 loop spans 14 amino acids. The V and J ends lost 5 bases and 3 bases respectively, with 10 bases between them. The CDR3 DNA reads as TGTGCCAGCAGTCTCAGGTTCCCTAATGAAAAACTGTTTTTT. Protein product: CASSLRFPNEKLFF.

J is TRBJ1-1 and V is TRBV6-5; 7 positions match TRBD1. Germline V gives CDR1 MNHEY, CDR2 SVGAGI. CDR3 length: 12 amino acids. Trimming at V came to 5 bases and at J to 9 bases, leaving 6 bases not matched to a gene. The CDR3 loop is CASSPLDRKAFF. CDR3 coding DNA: TGTGCCAGCAGTCCCCTGGACAGGAAAGCTTTCTTT.

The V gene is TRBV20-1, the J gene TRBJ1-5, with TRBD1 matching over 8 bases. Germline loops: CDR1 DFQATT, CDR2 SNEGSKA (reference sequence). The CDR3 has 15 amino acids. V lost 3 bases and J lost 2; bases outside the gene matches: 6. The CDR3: CSASKTGDRNQPQHF. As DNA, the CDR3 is TGCAGTGCTAGCAAGACAGGGGATCGCAATCAGCCCCAGCATTTT.

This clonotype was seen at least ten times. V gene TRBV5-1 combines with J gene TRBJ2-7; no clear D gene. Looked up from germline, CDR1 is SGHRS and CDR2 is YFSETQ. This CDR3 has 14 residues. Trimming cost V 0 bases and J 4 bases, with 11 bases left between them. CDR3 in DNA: TGCGCCAGCAGCTTGGCGATGACGGAATACGAGCAGTACTTC. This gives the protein CASSLAMTEYEQYF.